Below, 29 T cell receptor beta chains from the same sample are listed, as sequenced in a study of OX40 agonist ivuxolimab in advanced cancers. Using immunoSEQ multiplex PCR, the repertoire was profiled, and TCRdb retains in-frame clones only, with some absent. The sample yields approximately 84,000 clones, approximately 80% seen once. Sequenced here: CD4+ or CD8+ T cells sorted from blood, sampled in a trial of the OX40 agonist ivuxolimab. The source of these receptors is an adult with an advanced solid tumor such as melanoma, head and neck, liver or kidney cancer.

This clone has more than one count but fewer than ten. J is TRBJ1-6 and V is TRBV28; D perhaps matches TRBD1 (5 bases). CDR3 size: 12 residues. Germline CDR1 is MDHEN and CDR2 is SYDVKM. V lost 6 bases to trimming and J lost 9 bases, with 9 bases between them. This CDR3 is CASRLQVSPLHF. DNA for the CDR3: TGTGCCAGCAGGTTACAGGTTTCACCCCTCCACTTT. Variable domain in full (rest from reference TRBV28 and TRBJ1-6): DVKVTQSSRYLVKRTGEKVFLECVQDMDHENMFWYRQDPGLGLRLIYFSYDVKMKEKGDIPEGYSVSREKKERFSLILESASTNQTSMYLCASRLQVSPLHFGNGTRLTVT.

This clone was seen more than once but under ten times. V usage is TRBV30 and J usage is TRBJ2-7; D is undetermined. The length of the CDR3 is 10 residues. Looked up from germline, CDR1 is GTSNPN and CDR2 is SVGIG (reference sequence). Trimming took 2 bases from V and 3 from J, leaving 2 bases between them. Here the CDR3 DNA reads TGTGCCTGGAGTAACTACGAGCAGTACTTC. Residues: CAWSNYEQYF.

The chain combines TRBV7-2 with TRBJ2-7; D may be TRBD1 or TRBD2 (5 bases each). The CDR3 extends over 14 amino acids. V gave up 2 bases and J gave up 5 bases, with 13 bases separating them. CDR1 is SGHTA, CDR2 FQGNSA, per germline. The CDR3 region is CASSLRAVGDEQYF. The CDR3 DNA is TGTGCCAGCAGCTTACGAGCGGTGGGGGACGAGCAGTACTTC.

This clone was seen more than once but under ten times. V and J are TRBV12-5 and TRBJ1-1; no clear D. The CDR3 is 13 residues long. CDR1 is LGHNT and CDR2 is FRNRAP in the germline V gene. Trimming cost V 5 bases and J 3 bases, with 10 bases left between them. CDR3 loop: CASGPGLYTEAFF. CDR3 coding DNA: TGTGCTAGTGGTCCGGGCCTATACACTGAAGCTTTCTTT.

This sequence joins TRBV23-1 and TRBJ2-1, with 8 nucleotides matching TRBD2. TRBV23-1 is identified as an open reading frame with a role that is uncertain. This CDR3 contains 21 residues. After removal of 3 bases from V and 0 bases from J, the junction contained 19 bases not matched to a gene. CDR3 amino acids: CASSHTVDAGGPVSSYNEQFF. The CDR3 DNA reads TGCGCCAGCAGTCATACGGTCGACGCGGGGGGACCCGTGAGCTCCTACAATGAGCAGTTCTTC.

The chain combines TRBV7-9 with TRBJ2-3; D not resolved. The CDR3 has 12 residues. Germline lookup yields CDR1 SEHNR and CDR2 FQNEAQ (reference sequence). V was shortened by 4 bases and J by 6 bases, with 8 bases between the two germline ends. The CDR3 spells CASSSVVDTQYF. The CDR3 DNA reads TGTGCCAGCAGCTCAGTCGTGGATACGCAGTATTTT.

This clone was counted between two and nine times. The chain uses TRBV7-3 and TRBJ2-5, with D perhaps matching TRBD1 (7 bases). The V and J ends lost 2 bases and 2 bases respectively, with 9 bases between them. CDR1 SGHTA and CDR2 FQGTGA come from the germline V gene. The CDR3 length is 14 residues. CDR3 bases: TGTGCCAGCAGCTTACAGGGGGGACAAGAGACCCAGTACTTC. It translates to CASSLQGGQETQYF.

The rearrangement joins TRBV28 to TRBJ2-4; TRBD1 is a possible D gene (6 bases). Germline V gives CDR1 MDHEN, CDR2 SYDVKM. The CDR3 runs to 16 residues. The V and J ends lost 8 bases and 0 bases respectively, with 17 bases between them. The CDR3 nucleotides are TGTGCCAGCGGGTTTGGACAGCTACTAGCCAAAAACATTCAGTACTTC. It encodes CASGFGQLLAKNIQYF.

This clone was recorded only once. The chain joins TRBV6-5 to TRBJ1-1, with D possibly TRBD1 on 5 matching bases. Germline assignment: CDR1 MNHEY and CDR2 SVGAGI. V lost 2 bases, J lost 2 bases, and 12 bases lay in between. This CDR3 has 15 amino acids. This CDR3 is CASSYGDRKNTEAFF. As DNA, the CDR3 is TGTGCCAGCAGTTACGGCGACAGAAAAAACACTGAAGCTTTCTTT.

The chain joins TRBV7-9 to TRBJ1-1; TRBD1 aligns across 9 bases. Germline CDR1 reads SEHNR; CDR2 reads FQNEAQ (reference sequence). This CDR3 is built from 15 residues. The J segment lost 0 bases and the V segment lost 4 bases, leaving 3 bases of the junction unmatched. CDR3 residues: CASSSGQGMNTEAFF. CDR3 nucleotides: TGTGCCAGCAGCTCCGGACAGGGGATGAACACTGAAGCTTTCTTT.

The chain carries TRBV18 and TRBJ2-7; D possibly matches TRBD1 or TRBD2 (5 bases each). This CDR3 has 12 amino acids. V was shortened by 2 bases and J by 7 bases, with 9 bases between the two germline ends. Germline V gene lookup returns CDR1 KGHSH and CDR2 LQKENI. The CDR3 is CASSPEWGEQYF. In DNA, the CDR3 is TGTGCCAGCTCACCAGAGTGGGGGGAGCAGTACTTC.

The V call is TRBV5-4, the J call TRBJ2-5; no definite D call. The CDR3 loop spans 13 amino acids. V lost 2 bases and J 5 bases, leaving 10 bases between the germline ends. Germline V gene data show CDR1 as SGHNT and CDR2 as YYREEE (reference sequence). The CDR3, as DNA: TGTGCCAGCAGCTTCGTGGGTTCCGAGACCCAGTACTTC. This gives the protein CASSFVGSETQYF.

The CDR3 sequence: CASGLRSGAGEKLFF. As DNA, the CDR3 is TGTGCCAGCGGCCTAAGGTCGGGCGCCGGGGAAAAACTGTTTTTT. The genes are TRBV28 and TRBJ1-4; no firm D call. The CDR3 consists of 15 residues. Germline values: CDR1 MDHEN, CDR2 SYDVKM. The germline V and J ends were trimmed by 8 bases and 8 bases, with 21 bases remaining between them.

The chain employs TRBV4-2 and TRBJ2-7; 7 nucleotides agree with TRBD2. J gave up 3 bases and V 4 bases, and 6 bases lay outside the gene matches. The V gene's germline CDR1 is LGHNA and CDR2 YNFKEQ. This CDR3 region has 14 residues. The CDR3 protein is CASSLPGGDYEQYF. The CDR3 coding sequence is TGTGCCAGCAGCCTGCCTGGGGGGGACTACGAGCAGTACTTC.

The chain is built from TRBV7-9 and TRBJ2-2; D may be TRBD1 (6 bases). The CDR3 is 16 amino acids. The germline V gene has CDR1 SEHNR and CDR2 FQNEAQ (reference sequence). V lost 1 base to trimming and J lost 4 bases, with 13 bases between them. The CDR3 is CASSLGDGRGTGELFF. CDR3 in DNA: TGTGCCAGCAGCTTAGGCGATGGCAGGGGCACCGGGGAGCTGTTTTTT.

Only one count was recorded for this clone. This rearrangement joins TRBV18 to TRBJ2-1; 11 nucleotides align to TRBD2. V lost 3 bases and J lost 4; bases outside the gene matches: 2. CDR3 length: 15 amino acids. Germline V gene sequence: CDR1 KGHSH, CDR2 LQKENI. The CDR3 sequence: CASSPGTSGYNEQFF. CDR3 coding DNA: TGTGCCAGCTCACCGGGGACTAGCGGATACAATGAGCAGTTCTTC.

The CDR3 protein is CASSPGLAGASQETQYF. The CDR3 nucleotides are TGTGCCAGCAGCCCGGGACTAGCGGGGGCCTCCCAAGAGACCCAGTACTTC. The chain employs TRBV7-3 and TRBJ2-5; 14 nucleotides agree with TRBD2. Trimming took 5 bases from V and 1 from J; bases not matched to a gene: 6. The germline V gene encodes CDR1 SGHTA and CDR2 FQGTGA. There are 17 residues in the CDR3.

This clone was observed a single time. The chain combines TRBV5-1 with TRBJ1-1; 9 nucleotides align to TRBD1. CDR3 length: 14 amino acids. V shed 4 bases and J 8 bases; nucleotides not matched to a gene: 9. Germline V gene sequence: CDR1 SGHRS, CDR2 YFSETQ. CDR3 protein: CASSLDTGGREAFF. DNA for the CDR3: TGCGCCAGCAGCCTAGATACAGGGGGCCGAGAAGCTTTCTTT. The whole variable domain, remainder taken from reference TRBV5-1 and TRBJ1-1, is KAGVTQTPRYLIKTRGQQVTLSCSPISGHRSVSWYQQTPGQGLQFLFEYFSETQRNKGNFPGRFSGRQFSNSRSEMNVSTLELGDSALYLCASSLDTGGREAFFGQGTRLTVV.

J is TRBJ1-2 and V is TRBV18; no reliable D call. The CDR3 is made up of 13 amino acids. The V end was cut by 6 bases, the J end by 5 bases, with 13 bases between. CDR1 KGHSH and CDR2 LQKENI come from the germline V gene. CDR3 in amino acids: CASSPTPGYGYTF. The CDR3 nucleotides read TGTGCCAGCTCCCCAACCCCCGGGTATGGCTACACCTTC.

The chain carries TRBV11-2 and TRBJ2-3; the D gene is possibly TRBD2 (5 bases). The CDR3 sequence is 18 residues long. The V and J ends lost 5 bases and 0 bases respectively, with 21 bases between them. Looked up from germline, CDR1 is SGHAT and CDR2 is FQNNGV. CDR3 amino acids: CASSPGLSASRSTDTQYF. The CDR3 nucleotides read TGTGCCAGCAGCCCAGGACTTAGCGCCTCCCGTAGCACAGATACGCAGTATTTT. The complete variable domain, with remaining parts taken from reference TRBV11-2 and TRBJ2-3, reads EAGVAQSPRYKIIEKRQSVAFWCNPISGHATLYWYQQILGQGPKLLIQFQNNGVVDDSQLPKDRFSAERLKGVDSTLKIQPAKLEDSAVYLCASSPGLSASRSTDTQYFGPGTRLTVL.

CDR3 sequence (DNA): TGCGCCAGCAGCTTGGCCAGGGGCCGGGAGACCCAGTACTTC. Protein: CASSLARGRETQYF. This sequence joins TRBV5-1 and TRBJ2-5; a weak D match, TRBD1 (6 bases). The CDR3 is 14 amino acids. Trimming pared 0 bases from V and 5 bases from J, leaving 11 bases between. Looked up from germline, CDR1 is SGHRS and CDR2 is YFSETQ.

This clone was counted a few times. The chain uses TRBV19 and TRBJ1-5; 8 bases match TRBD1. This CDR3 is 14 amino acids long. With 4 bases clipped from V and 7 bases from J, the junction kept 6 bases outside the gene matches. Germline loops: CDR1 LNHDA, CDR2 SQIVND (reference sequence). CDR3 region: CASSTQGARQPQHF. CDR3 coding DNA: TGTGCCAGTAGTACCCAGGGGGCGAGACAGCCCCAGCATTTT.

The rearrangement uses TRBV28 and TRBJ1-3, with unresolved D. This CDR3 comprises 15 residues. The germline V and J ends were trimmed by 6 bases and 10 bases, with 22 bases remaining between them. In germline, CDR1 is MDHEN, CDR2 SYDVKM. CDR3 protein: CASRTRSAGPLTIYF. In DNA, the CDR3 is TGTGCCAGCAGAACCCGGTCGGCAGGCCCATTGACCATATATTTT.

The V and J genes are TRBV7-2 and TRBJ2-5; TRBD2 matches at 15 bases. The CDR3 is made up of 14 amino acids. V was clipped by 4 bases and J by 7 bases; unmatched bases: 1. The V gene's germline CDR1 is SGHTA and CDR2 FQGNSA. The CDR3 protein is CASSSGLAGGTQYF. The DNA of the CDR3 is TGTGCCAGCAGCTCGGGACTAGCGGGGGGGACCCAGTACTTC.

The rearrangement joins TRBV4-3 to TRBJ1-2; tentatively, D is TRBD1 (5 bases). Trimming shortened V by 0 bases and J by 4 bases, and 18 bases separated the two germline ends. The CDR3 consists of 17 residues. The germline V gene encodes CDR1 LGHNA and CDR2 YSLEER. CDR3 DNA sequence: TGCGCCAGCAGCCAAGAAGGTTCGAGGGGCAGTCTCTATGGCTACACCTTC. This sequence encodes CASSQEGSRGSLYGYTF.

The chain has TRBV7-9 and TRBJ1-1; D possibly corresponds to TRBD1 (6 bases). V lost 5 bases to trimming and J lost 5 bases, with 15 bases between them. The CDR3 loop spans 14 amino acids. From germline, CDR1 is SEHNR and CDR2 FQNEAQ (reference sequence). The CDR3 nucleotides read TGTGCCAGCAGCCTACTACAGGGAGGGACTGAAGCTTTCTTT. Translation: CASSLLQGGTEAFF.

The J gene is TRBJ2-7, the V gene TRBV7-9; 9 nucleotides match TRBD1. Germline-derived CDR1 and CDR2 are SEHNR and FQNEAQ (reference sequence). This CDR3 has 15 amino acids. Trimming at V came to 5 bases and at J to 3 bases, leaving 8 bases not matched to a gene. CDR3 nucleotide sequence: TGTGCCAGCAGCGTTACAGGGGGCCGAAGCTACGAGCAGTACTTC. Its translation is CASSVTGGRSYEQYF.

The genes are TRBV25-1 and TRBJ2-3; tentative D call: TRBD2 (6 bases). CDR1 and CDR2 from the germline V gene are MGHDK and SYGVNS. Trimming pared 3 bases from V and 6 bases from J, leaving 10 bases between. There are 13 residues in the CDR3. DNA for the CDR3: TGTGCCAGCAGTGACCCAGGGAGGGATACGCAGTATTTT. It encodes CASSDPGRDTQYF.

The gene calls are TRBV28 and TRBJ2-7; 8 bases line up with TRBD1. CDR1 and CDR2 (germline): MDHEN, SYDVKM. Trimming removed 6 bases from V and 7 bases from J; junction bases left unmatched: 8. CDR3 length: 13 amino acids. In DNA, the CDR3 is TGTGCCAGCAGCTCAGGACAGGGATGGGAGCAGTACGTC. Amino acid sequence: CASSSGQGWEQYV.